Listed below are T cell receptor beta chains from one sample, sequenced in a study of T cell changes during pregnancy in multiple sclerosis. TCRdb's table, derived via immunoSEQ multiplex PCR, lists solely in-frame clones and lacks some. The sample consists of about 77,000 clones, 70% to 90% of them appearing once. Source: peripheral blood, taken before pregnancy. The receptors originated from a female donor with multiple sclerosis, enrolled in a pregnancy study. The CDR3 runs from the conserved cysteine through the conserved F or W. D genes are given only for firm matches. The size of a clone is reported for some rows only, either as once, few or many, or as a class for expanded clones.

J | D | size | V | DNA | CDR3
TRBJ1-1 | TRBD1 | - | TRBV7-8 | TGTGCCAGCAGCTCGACAGGGGTGGGGGGGGCTTTCTTT | CASSSTGVGGAFF
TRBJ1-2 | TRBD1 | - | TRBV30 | TGTGCCTGGAGTGTAAGGGGGCATGATGGCTACACCTTC | CAWSVRGHDGYTF
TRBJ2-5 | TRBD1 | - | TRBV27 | TGTGCCAGCAGTCCGTGGACAGGGGGAGAGACCCAGTACTTC | CASSPWTGGETQYF
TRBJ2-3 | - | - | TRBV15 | TGTGCCACCAGCATAGACTCTCTAGATACGCAGTATTTT | CATSIDSLDTQYF
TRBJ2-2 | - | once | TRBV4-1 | TGCGCCAGCAGCCAAGAAGGTGCGGGGGCGGGCACCGGGGAGCTGTTTTTT | CASSQEGAGAGTGELFF
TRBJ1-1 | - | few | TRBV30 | TGTGCCTGGAGTACAGGGTTGGACACTGAAGCTTTCTTT | CAWSTGLDTEAFF
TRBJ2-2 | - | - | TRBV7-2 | TGTGCCAGCAGCTTAGTCTTTTCAGGGCAGGGCGGGGAGCTGTTTTTT | CASSLVFSGQGGELFF
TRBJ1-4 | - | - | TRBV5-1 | TGCGCCAGCAGCCGAAACAGTAATGAAAAACTGTTTTTT | CASSRNSNEKLFF
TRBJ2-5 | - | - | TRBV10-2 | TGCGCCAGCAGTGAGTCGGCCTGGTCGACCCAGTACTTC | CASSESAWSTQYF
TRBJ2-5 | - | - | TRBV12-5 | TGTGCTAGTGGTTTGGGAGGTCCAGGTCGGGGAGAGACCCAGTACTTC | CASGLGGPGRGETQYF
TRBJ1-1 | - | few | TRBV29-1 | TGCAGCGGGCAGAACACTGAAGCTTTCTTT | CSGQNTEAFF
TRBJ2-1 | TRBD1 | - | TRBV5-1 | TGCGCCAGCAGCCTGAGGACAGGGTTAGATGAGCAGTTCTTC | CASSLRTGLDEQFF
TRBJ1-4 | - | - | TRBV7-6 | TGTGCCAGCAGCTCACAGGGTTTAGTTCCCCGAAGAGAAAAACTGTTTTTT | CASSSQGLVPRREKLFF
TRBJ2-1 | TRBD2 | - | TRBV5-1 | TGCGCCAGCAGCCCCTCCGGGACTAGCGGATACAATGAGCAGTTCTTC | CASSPSGTSGYNEQFF
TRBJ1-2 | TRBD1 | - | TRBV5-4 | TGTGCCAGCAGCTGGGACAGGGACGCTGGCTACACCTTC | CASSWDRDAGYTF
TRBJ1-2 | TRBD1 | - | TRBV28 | TGTGCCAGCAGACCTACAGGGGGCTTACTTAACTATGGCTACACCTTC | CASRPTGGLLNYGYTF
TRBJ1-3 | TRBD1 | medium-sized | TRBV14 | TGTGCCAGCAGCCGGACAGGCTCTGGAAACACCATATATTTT | CASSRTGSGNTIYF
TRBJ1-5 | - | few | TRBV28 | TGTGCCAGCAGCTTCACCCGCTACAGGGCTAGCAATCAGCCCCAGCATTTT | CASSFTRYRASNQPQHF
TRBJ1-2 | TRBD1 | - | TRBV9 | TGTGCCAGCAGCGCGGACATCCGACAGGGAGGAAACTATGGCTACACCTTC | CASSADIRQGGNYGYTF
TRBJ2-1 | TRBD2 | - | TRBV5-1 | TGCGCCAGCAGCTCCCCCAGCAGAAGCGGGGCCAGCTCCTACAATGAGCAGTTCTTC | CASSSPSRSGASSYNEQFF
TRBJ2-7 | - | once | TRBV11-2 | TGTGCCAGCAGCTTAGTGGGGGGGGCAGGGCCCCACGAGCAGTACTTC | CASSLVGGAGPHEQYF
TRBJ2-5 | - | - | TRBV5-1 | TGCGCCAGCAGCTTAGCCGAGACCCAGTACTTC | CASSLAETQYF
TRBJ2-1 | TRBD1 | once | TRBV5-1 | TGCGCCAGCAGCCTTGGGGGGACAGGGGGCAAGCATGAGCAGTTCTTC | CASSLGGTGGKHEQFF
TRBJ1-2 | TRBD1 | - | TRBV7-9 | TGTGCCAGCAGCCCCAGGGGGCAGGGTGACGGCTACACCTTC | CASSPRGQGDGYTF
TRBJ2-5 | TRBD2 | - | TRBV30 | TGTGCCTGGAGTGCTAGCGGGGGGGCGGAGACCCAGTACTTC | CAWSASGGAETQYF
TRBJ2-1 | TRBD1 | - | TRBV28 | TGTGCCAGCATTCCCCGGGACAGCTACAATGAGCAGTTCTTC | CASIPRDSYNEQFF
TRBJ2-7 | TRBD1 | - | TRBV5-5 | TGTGCCAGCAGCTGGGGACAGGGGGCGGTCGAGCAGTACTTC | CASSWGQGAVEQYF
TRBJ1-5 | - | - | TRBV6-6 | TGTGCCCTCGGGGGGGGCATCCGGGCCCAGCCCCAGCATTTT | CALGGGIRAQPQHF
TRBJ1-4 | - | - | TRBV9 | TGTGCCAGCAGCCTTGGTTTGGAGGGTGCAACTAATGAAAAACTGTTTTTT | CASSLGLEGATNEKLFF
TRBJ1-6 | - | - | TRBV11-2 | TGTGCCAGCAGCAAGGAGGACTCCAGCTCCTATAATTCACCCCTCCACTTT | CASSKEDSSSYNSPLHF
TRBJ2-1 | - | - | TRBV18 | TGTGCCAGCTCACCACCGTCAGGGCGCTTGATGAAGGCTCTATTCTTC | CASSPPSGRLMKALFF
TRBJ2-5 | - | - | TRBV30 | TGTGCCTGGAGTGAATTTATTCGCGGGGAGACCCAGTACTTC | CAWSEFIRGETQYF
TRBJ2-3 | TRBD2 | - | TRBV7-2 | TGTGCCAGCAGCTTAGCGTCCCCGGGACTAACGCCCACAGATACGCAGTATTTT | CASSLASPGLTPTDTQYF
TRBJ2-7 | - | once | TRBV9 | TGTGCCAGCAGCGACCAACAGGATGGCTACGAGCAGTACTTC | CASSDQQDGYEQYF
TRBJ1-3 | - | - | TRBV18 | TGTGCCAGCTCACCACGCGGCTCTGGAAACACCATATATTTT | CASSPRGSGNTIYF
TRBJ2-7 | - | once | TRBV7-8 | TGTGCCAGCAGCCCGCGACGGGACTACGAGCAGTACTTC | CASSPRRDYEQYF
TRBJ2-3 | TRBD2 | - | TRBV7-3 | TGTGCCAGCAGCTTAAGGGGGGGTTTAAACACAGATACGCAGTATTTT | CASSLRGGLNTDTQYF